The 13 T cell receptor beta chains in this list originate from one sample, sequenced in a study of T-cell reconstitution after alpha-beta-depleted transplantation in children. Unique molecular identifiers were used in preparing the TCRbeta library. TCRdb re-called the PCR reads through MiXCR, storing one row per CDR3 protein. The sample yields just over 950,000 distinct CDR3 sequences, under 30% seen once. This material consisted of PBMCs, mostly from graft donor cells, taken 360 days after TCRalphabeta/CD19-depleted stem cell transplant. The receptors stem from a boy in the first two years of life who had a stem cell transplant for SCID, so the T cells may come from the graft donor.

This clonotype has more than one count but fewer than ten. The chain has TRBV20-1 and TRBJ2-5; possible D gene TRBD1, 6 bases. The V gene's germline CDR1 is DFQATT and CDR2 SNEGSKA (reference sequence). V was trimmed by 3 bases and J by 0 bases, leaving 8 bases between them. This CDR3 contains 13 residues. The DNA of the CDR3 is TGCAGTGCTAGGCAGGGGTACCAAGAGACCCAGTACTTC. It is translated as CSARQGYQETQYF.

This clonotype came up many times. The gene calls are TRBV12-3 or TRBV12-4 and TRBJ2-7; 9 nucleotides match TRBD1. J was trimmed by 4 bases and V by 4 bases; bases with no gene match: 5. This CDR3 spans 14 amino acids. This CDR3 is CASSSGTGRYEQYF. The CDR3, as DNA: TGTGCCAGCAGTTCCGGGACAGGGCGATACGAGCAGTACTTC.

This clonotype occurred a few times. The gene calls are TRBV9 and TRBJ1-4; no clear D. The CDR3 consists of 16 residues. V dropped 4 bases and J dropped 0 bases, with 13 bases sitting between them. Looked up from germline, CDR1 is SGDLS and CDR2 is YYNGEE. CDR3 in DNA: TGTGCCAGCAGCTCCTCTCGCCATGCAACTAATGAAAAACTGTTTTTT. The encoded protein is CASSSSRHATNEKLFF.

This chain uses TRBV5-6 with TRBJ2-1; TRBD1 might be the D (5 bases). Looked up from germline, CDR1 is SGHDT and CDR2 is YYEEEE. Trimming cost V 2 bases and J 7 bases, with 22 bases left between them. The CDR3 covers 17 residues. CDR3 residues: CASSFKAGGRVWNEQFF. Here the CDR3 DNA reads TGTGCCAGCAGCTTTAAGGCCGGCGGCAGGGTTTGGAATGAGCAGTTCTTC. The full variable domain, its missing parts supplied by reference TRBV5-6 and TRBJ2-1, is DAGVTQSPTHLIKTRGQQVTLRCSPKSGHDTVSWYQQALGQGPQFIFQYYEEEERQRGNFPDRFSGHQFPNYSSELNVNALLLGDSALYLCASSFKAGGRVWNEQFFGPGTRLTVL.

This clonotype was recorded a few times. The chain combines TRBV4-3 with TRBJ2-7; D could derive from TRBD1 or TRBD2 (5 bases each). Germline lookup yields CDR1 LGHNA and CDR2 YSLEER. The CDR3 runs to 15 residues. V lost 0 bases to trimming and J lost 2 bases, with 11 bases between them. The DNA of the CDR3 is TGCGCCAGCAGCCAAGAGGCAGGGACCCCCTACGAGCAGTACTTC. Translation: CASSQEAGTPYEQYF.

This clonotype was recorded a few times. The chain links TRBV6-2 or TRBV6-3 to TRBJ2-6; D is perhaps TRBD1 (6 bases). Germline V gene sequence: CDR1 MNHEY, CDR2 SVGEGT. Trimming cost V 10 bases and J 0 bases, with 10 bases left between them. The CDR3 totals 14 residues. The CDR3 DNA is TGTGCCACACAGGGAATCTCTGGGGCCAACGTCCTGACTTTC. Its protein product is CATQGISGANVLTF.

The chain employs TRBV10-3 and TRBJ2-7; D is possibly TRBD1 (5 bases). The V end was cut by 6 bases, the J end by 2 bases, with 11 bases between. Germline V CDR1 and CDR2: ENHRY, SYGVKD. The CDR3 length is 13 residues. This chain's CDR3 is CAIRQDKPYEQYF. The CDR3 DNA is TGTGCCATCAGGCAGGACAAACCCTACGAGCAGTACTTC.

The chain has TRBV10-3 and TRBJ2-7; TRBD1 matches at 8 bases. With V trimmed by 4 bases and J by 4 bases, 9 bases remained unmatched. Per germline, CDR1 ENHRY and CDR2 SYGVKD. This CDR3 has 15 amino acids. The CDR3 spells CAISVGQGRDYEQYF. The CDR3 coding sequence is TGTGCCATCAGTGTCGGACAGGGACGAGATTACGAGCAGTACTTC.

This clonotype was found a few times. The gene calls are TRBV18 and TRBJ2-7; 9 positions match TRBD2. The V segment lost 0 bases and the J segment 3 bases; nucleotides outside the gene matches: 6. CDR1 and CDR2 from the germline V gene are KGHSH and LQKENI. This CDR3 has 16 amino acids. The CDR3 loop is CASSPPSGGLGYEQYF. In nucleotides, the CDR3 is TGTGCCAGCTCACCACCTAGCGGGGGCCTGGGCTACGAGCAGTACTTC.

This clonotype has more than one count but fewer than ten. V and J are TRBV5-1 and TRBJ2-3; no clear D gene. The germline V gene has CDR1 SGHRS and CDR2 YFSETQ. V lost 4 bases to trimming and J lost 3 bases, with 18 bases between them. The length of the CDR3 is 16 residues. DNA for the CDR3: TGCGCCAGCAGCCACGTGGGGTCTAGTCGGACAGATACGCAGTATTTT. Amino acids: CASSHVGSSRTDTQYF.

This sequence joins TRBV5-4 and TRBJ2-6; 7 bases match TRBD2. Germline loops: CDR1 SGHNT, CDR2 YYREEE (reference sequence). Trimming took 4 bases from V and 4 from J; bases not matched to a gene: 5. The CDR3 is made up of 15 amino acids. The CDR3 region is CASSPAGDGANVLTF. CDR3 nucleotides: TGTGCCAGCAGCCCGGCGGGGGACGGGGCCAACGTCCTGACTTTC.

The chain uses TRBV4-2 and TRBJ2-2, with D possibly matching TRBD1 (6 bases). Germline CDR1 is LGHNA and CDR2 is YNFKEQ. CDR3 length: 15 residues. V was shortened by 7 bases and J by 2 bases, with 14 bases between the two germline ends. The CDR3 nucleotides are TGTGCCAGCACAGAGGGGGACGTCAACACCGGGGAGCTGTTTTTT. Translating it yields CASTEGDVNTGELFF.

Only a few counts were recorded for this clonotype. This sequence joins TRBV12-3 or TRBV12-4 and TRBJ1-2, with 10 bases aligning to TRBD1. J lost 7 bases, V lost 5 bases, and 4 bases had no gene match. The CDR3 is 13 amino acids. In DNA form, the CDR3 reads TGTGCCAGCAGTCCGACAGGGGGCGCTGGCTACACCTTC. This translates into CASSPTGGAGYTF.